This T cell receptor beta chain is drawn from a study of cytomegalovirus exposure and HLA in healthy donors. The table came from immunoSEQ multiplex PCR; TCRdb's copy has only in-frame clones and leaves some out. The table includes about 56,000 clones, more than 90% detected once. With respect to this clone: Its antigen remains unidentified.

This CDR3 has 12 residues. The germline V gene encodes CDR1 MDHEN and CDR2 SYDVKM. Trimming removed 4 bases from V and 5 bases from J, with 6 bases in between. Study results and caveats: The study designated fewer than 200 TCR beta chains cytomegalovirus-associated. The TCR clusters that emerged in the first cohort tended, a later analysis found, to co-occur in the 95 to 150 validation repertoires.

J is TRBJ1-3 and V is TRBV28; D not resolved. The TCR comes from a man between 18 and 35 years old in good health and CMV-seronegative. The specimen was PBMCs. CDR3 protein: CASSSRRNTIYF. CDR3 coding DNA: TGTGCCAGCAGTTCTAGGCGAAACACCATATATTTT.